These 12 T cell receptor beta chains originate from one sample sequenced in a study of T cells in Graves' hyperthyroidism and ophthalmopathy. Amplified TCR beta CDR3 regions came from RNA transcripts. The HTBI primer set served for first-round RT-PCR of the TCR CDR3. TCRdb reprocessed the multiplex PCR reads via MiXCR and lists one record per CDR3 protein. The data contain 370,000 or so distinct CDR3 sequences, roughly 25% of them seen just once; the ten biggest clones take up over 70%. Sample: blood. These receptors came from a man in his fifties with Graves' hyperthyroidism.

V and J are TRBV2 and TRBJ1-6, with unresolved D. Trimming removed 4 bases at V and 7 bases at J, with 11 bases between. The CDR3 loop spans 14 amino acids. Per germline, CDR1 SNHLY and CDR2 FYNNEI. CDR3 sequence: CASSVAGVNSPLHF. CDR3 in DNA: TGTGCCAGCAGTGTAGCGGGTGTAAATTCACCCCTCCACTTT.

This sequence joins TRBV25-1 and TRBJ2-3; the D is unclear. V was clipped by 2 bases and J by 6 bases, with 12 bases between them. Germline assignment: CDR1 MGHDK and CDR2 SYGVNS. There are 14 residues in the CDR3. The CDR3, as DNA: TGTGCCAGCAGTGAAGTGGGGAATCTCGATACGCAGTATTTT. It codes for CASSEVGNLDTQYF.

This clonotype was seen at least ten times. V is TRBV3-1 and J is TRBJ2-5; TRBD1 matches 10 bases. This CDR3 contains 14 residues. V lost 5 bases and J lost 4; bases outside the gene matches: 4. CDR1 LGHDT and CDR2 YNNKEL come from the germline V gene (reference sequence). The CDR3 sequence is CASSEGQGRETQYF. For the CDR3, the DNA is TGTGCCAGCAGCGAGGGACAGGGGCGAGAGACCCAGTACTTC.

DNA of the CDR3: TGCAGCGTTGCTAGCGGGAGTTACGAGCAGTACTTC. As protein: CSVASGSYEQYF. The chain has TRBV29-1 and TRBJ2-7; 10 bases agree with TRBD2. The CDR3 spans 12 residues. Germline lookup yields CDR1 SQVTM and CDR2 ANQGSEA. The J segment lost 4 bases and the V segment lost 4 bases, leaving 1 base of the junction unmatched.

At least ten counts were recorded for this clonotype. The chain joins TRBV12-3 or TRBV12-4 to TRBJ2-7; TRBD2 aligns across 8 bases. The CDR3 sequence is 14 residues long. The J segment lost 4 bases and the V segment lost 7 bases, leaving 9 bases of the junction unmatched. CDR3 amino acids: CASTHERERYEQYF. The CDR3, as DNA: TGTGCCAGCACCCATGAGCGGGAGCGGTACGAGCAGTACTTC.

The chain joins TRBV6-1 to TRBJ2-3; D not resolved. CDR1 is MNHNS and CDR2 is SASEGT in the germline V gene. Trimming took 7 bases from V and 0 from J, leaving 8 bases between them. The length of the CDR3 is 13 residues. CDR3 in DNA: TGTGCCAGCACGAAGCAGAGCACAGATACGCAGTATTTT. It translates to CASTKQSTDTQYF.

This clonotype appeared a few times. The chain uses TRBV28 and TRBJ2-4, with D perhaps given as TRBD1 or TRBD2 (6 bases each). The CDR3 is 16 amino acids. Germline-derived CDR1 and CDR2 are MDHEN and SYDVKM. Deletions cut 2 bases from V and 5 bases from J, with 16 bases between. Here the CDR3 DNA reads TGTGCCAGCAGTTTAGGAAGGGGGGCTTTGGAAAACATTCAGTACTTC. It translates to CASSLGRGALENIQYF.

This clonotype was observed at least ten times. The rearrangement uses TRBV12-3 or TRBV12-4 and TRBJ2-2, with 8 bases matching TRBD2. V shed 2 bases, J shed 0 bases, and the junction held 5 bases outside the gene matches. The CDR3 is 17 amino acids. For the CDR3, the DNA is TGTGCCAGCAGTTTACTCGCGGGAGGAGCGAACACCGGGGAGCTGTTTTTT. This sequence encodes CASSLLAGGANTGELFF.

This clonotype has more than one count but fewer than ten. The chain has TRBV25-1 and TRBJ2-1, with 7 positions matching TRBD2. Germline CDR1 and CDR2: MGHDK and SYGVNS. The CDR3 extends over 17 amino acids. The junction had 11 bases not matched to a gene; V was cut back by 4 bases and J by 2 bases. The CDR3 reads CASSVGLRESTYNEQFF. CDR3 DNA sequence: TGTGCCAGCAGTGTTGGTTTGCGGGAGTCCACCTACAATGAGCAGTTCTTC.

This clonotype was observed many times. The gene calls are TRBV28 and TRBJ2-5, with 8 bases identical to TRBD2. CDR1 MDHEN and CDR2 SYDVKM come from the germline V gene. V shed 8 bases, J shed 1 base, and the junction held 9 bases outside the gene matches. This CDR3 comprises 15 residues. The CDR3 sequence is CASSIAGRIQETQYF. CDR3 DNA: TGTGCCAGCTCCATAGCGGGACGCATCCAAGAGACCCAGTACTTC.

The rearrangement uses TRBV18 and TRBJ2-5; D call uncertain. The CDR3 is 15 amino acids. The V gene lost 1 base and the J gene lost 5 bases, with 14 bases spanning the gap. CDR1 and CDR2 (germline): KGHSH, LQKENI. CDR3: CASSPRSSLGETQYF. CDR3 nucleotide sequence: TGTGCCAGCTCACCACGAAGTAGTCTGGGGGAGACCCAGTACTTC.

The CDR3 loop is CASSAAGGPYEQYF. The CDR3 coding sequence is TGTGCCAGCAGTGCCGCGGGAGGGCCGTACGAGCAGTACTTC. V gene TRBV6-2 or TRBV6-3 combines with J gene TRBJ2-7, with 9 positions matching TRBD2. V shed 5 bases, J shed 4 bases, and the junction held 6 bases outside the gene matches. This CDR3 has 14 amino acids. Germline CDR1 and CDR2: MNHEY and SVGEGT.